The 21 T cell receptor beta chains below all came from one sample that was sequenced in a study of blood T cell repertoires in COVID-19. Profiling relied on immunoSEQ multiplex PCR, and the TCRdb table lists in-frame clones only, not all of them. The sample holds about 140,000 clones; almost 80% are singletons and the top ten take under 3%. Sequenced material: PBMCs or T cells enriched from blood (not recorded which). These receptors were obtained from a woman aged 45-65 years who had recovered from COVID-19.

This clone was detected only a few times. The rearrangement links TRBV7-9 to TRBJ1-2; D remains ambiguous. In germline, CDR1 is SEHNR, CDR2 FQNEAQ (reference sequence). V shed 6 bases and J shed 3 bases, with 11 bases lying between them. The CDR3 extends over 13 amino acids. The CDR3 here is CASSTPTYYGYTF. CDR3 sequence (DNA): TGTGCCAGCAGTACACCGACATACTATGGCTACACCTTC.

The V and J genes are TRBV3-1 (or the pseudogene TRBV3-2) and TRBJ1-1; D ambiguous. Germline CDR1 is LGHDT and CDR2 is YNNKEL (reference sequence). This CDR3 spans 15 amino acids. Trimming pared 4 bases from V and 5 bases from J, leaving 17 bases between. The CDR3 region is CASSPQRGRKTEAFF. The CDR3 nucleotides read TGTGCCAGCAGCCCCCAAAGAGGGAGGAAAACTGAAGCTTTCTTT.

The chain combines TRBV5-1 with TRBJ1-5, with 10 positions matching TRBD1. The CDR3 has 16 residues. Germline assignment: CDR1 SGHRS and CDR2 YFSETQ. With V trimmed by 0 bases and J by 2 bases, 2 bases remained unmatched. The CDR3 loop is CASSLGDRGGNQPQHF. Here the CDR3 DNA reads TGCGCCAGCAGCTTGGGGGACAGGGGCGGCAATCAGCCCCAGCATTTT.

V gene TRBV10-1 combines with J gene TRBJ1-2; no clear D gene. CDR1 is WNHNN and CDR2 is SYGVQD in the germline V gene (reference sequence). Trimming removed 6 bases at V and 1 base at J, with 6 bases between. The CDR3 loop spans 12 amino acids. The CDR3 DNA reads TGCGCCAGCAGACAGAATAACTATGGCTACACCTTC. Protein: CASRQNNYGYTF.

The sample holds one count of this clone. This chain connects TRBV7-9 to TRBJ2-7; D might be TRBD2 (6 bases). CDR3 size: 13 residues. Germline CDR1 SEHNR, CDR2 FQNEAQ (reference sequence). Deletions cut 5 bases from V and 5 bases from J, with 13 bases between. The CDR3 loop is CASSPGSPNEQYF. The CDR3 nucleotides read TGTGCCAGCAGCCCCGGGAGTCCCAACGAGCAGTACTTC.

J is TRBJ1-5 and V is TRBV10-3; TRBD1 aligns across 8 bases. Germline CDR1 and CDR2: ENHRY and SYGVKD. Trimming at V came to 2 bases and at J to 0 bases, leaving 12 bases not matched to a gene. CDR3 size: 19 residues. The CDR3 DNA reads as TGTGCCATCAGTGAGACCCGCGGACAGGGCGGGGTTAGCAATCAGCCCCAGCATTTT. Encoded protein: CAISETRGQGGVSNQPQHF.

The chain carries TRBV4-2 and TRBJ2-3; D gene ambiguous. The CDR3 loop spans 15 amino acids. In germline, CDR1 is LGHNA, CDR2 YNFKEQ. Trimming left V 0 bases short and J 0 bases short, with 7 bases between. CDR3 nucleotide sequence: TGTGCCAGCAGCCAAGATGCACTGAGCACAGATACGCAGTATTTT. It translates to CASSQDALSTDTQYF.

The chain has TRBV12-3 or TRBV12-4 and TRBJ1-4; a weak D match, TRBD1 (5 bases). The CDR3 has 13 residues. V dropped 8 bases and J dropped 7 bases, with 14 bases sitting between them. The CDR3 nucleotides read TGTGCCAGCTCGGGAGGGGAAGGTGAAAAACTGTTTTTT. This encodes CASSGGEGEKLFF.

The gene calls are TRBV19 and TRBJ1-5; 7 bases fit TRBD1. Germline V gene lookup returns CDR1 LNHDA and CDR2 SQIVND (reference sequence). The CDR3 length is 16 residues. V shed 3 bases, J shed 2 bases, and the junction held 7 bases outside the gene matches. CDR3 protein: CASSITGADGNQPQHF. The CDR3 coding sequence is TGTGCCAGTAGTATCACAGGGGCCGATGGCAATCAGCCCCAGCATTTT.

This rearrangement joins TRBV29-1 to TRBJ1-4; D gene unclear. The CDR3 length is 14 residues. In germline, CDR1 is SQVTM, CDR2 ANQGSEA. The germline V and J ends were trimmed by 1 base and 4 bases, with 10 bases remaining between them. Here the CDR3 reads CSVEGARNNEKLFF. CDR3 DNA: TGCAGCGTTGAAGGGGCCAGGAATAATGAAAAACTGTTTTTT.

The chain combines TRBV5-6 with TRBJ2-1, with D possibly TRBD1 on 5 matching bases. V shed 4 bases and J shed 5 bases, with 13 bases lying between them. CDR1 and CDR2 (germline): SGHDT, YYEEEE. There are 14 residues in the CDR3. The CDR3 sequence is CASSPQGVNNEQFF. Written as DNA, the CDR3 is TGTGCCAGCAGCCCCCAAGGGGTAAACAATGAGCAGTTCTTC.

The rearrangement uses TRBV6-6 and TRBJ2-7; the match to TRBD1 covers 9 bases. The CDR3 contains 13 residues. Germline V CDR1 and CDR2: MNHNY, SVGAGI (reference sequence). Trimming at V came to 6 bases and at J to 1 base, leaving 1 base not matched to a gene. The CDR3 is CASRTGGSYEQYF. The CDR3 DNA reads TGTGCCAGCAGGACAGGGGGTTCCTACGAGCAGTACTTC.

The chain combines TRBV11-2 with TRBJ1-4; D might be TRBD1 (6 bases). CDR1 and CDR2 from the germline V gene are SGHAT and FQNNGV. The CDR3 is 14 amino acids. The V gene lost 5 bases and the J gene lost 4 bases, with 11 bases spanning the gap. The CDR3 loop is CASSPGHYNEKLFF. As DNA, the CDR3 is TGTGCCAGCAGCCCGGGACACTATAATGAAAAACTGTTTTTT. Complete variable domain (other parts from reference TRBV11-2 and TRBJ1-4): EAGVAQSPRYKIIEKRQSVAFWCNPISGHATLYWYQQILGQGPKLLIQFQNNGVVDDSQLPKDRFSAERLKGVDSTLKIQPAKLEDSAVYLCASSPGHYNEKLFFGSGTQLSVL.

This chain connects TRBV5-1 to TRBJ1-3, with D maybe TRBD1 (5 bases). The germline V and J ends were trimmed by 0 bases and 0 bases, with 13 bases remaining between them. The germline V gene encodes CDR1 SGHRS and CDR2 YFSETQ. CDR3 size: 17 residues. The CDR3 reads CASSLADVGASGNTIYF. The CDR3 nucleotides read TGCGCCAGCAGCTTGGCCGACGTAGGGGCCTCTGGAAACACCATATATTTT.

This clone has a single count. The chain links TRBV7-9 to TRBJ1-6; 7 bases are shared with TRBD1. J was trimmed by 7 bases and V by 2 bases; bases with no gene match: 5. The CDR3 has 15 amino acids. Germline V lookup: CDR1 SEHNR, CDR2 FQNEAQ (reference sequence). DNA for the CDR3: TGTGCCAGCAGCTTACCCGACAGGGACAATTCACCCCTCCACTTT. It specifies CASSLPDRDNSPLHF.

The chain has TRBV2 and TRBJ2-7; 9 bases align to TRBD2. Trimming cost V 7 bases and J 5 bases; bases outside gene matches: 9. The CDR3 spans 14 residues. From germline, CDR1 is SNHLY and CDR2 FYNNEI. CDR3 amino acids: CASTQVASGNEQYF. The DNA of the CDR3 is TGTGCCAGCACCCAGGTGGCTAGCGGGAACGAGCAGTACTTC. Looking up the rest from reference TRBV2 and TRBJ2-7 gives the full variable domain: EPEVTQTPSHQVTQMGQEVILRCVPISNHLYFYWYRQILGQKVEFLVSFYNNEISEKSEIFDDQFSVERPDGSNFTLKIRSTKLEDSAMYFCASTQVASGNEQYFGPGTRLTVT.

The rearrangement links TRBV7-2 to TRBJ1-3; a weak D match, TRBD1 (5 bases). CDR1 and CDR2 (germline): SGHTA, FQGNSA. This CDR3 spans 15 amino acids. V was pared by 5 bases and J by 0 bases, with 11 bases between. CDR3 loop: CASSRGGASGNTIYF. The DNA of the CDR3 is TGTGCCAGCAGCCGTGGCGGGGCCTCTGGAAACACCATATATTTT.

This clone is a singleton in its sample. The rearrangement uses TRBV4-1 and TRBJ2-7, with 12 positions matching TRBD2. V was pared by 2 bases and J by 1 base, with 3 bases of the junction left unmatched. CDR1 MGHRA and CDR2 YSYEKL come from the germline V gene. CDR3 length: 16 residues. Here the CDR3 DNA reads TGCGCCAGCAGCCAACAACTAGCGGGAGGTTCCTACGAGCAGTACTTC. Amino acid sequence: CASSQQLAGGSYEQYF.

V gene TRBV9 combines with J gene TRBJ2-6; D gene ambiguous. Germline values: CDR1 SGDLS, CDR2 YYNGEE. V was clipped by 1 base and J by 0 bases, with 5 bases between them. CDR3 length equals 15 residues. CDR3 DNA: TGTGCCAGCAGCGTATCACTCTCTGGGGCCAACGTCCTGACTTTC. Translating it yields CASSVSLSGANVLTF.

The table lists this clone with a count of one. The chain has TRBV2 and TRBJ1-5; no clear D gene. V lost 3 bases and J lost 4, with 10 bases in between. The CDR3 is 14 residues long. CDR1 is SNHLY, CDR2 FYNNEI, per germline. CDR3 in DNA: TGTGCCAGCAGTGAGGGTGGGAGAAATCAGCCCCAGCATTTT. Protein product: CASSEGGRNQPQHF.

The V call is TRBV5-5, the J call TRBJ1-3, with D possibly TRBD1 on 5 matching bases. V was shortened by 1 base and J by 4 bases, with 9 bases between the two germline ends. There are 14 residues in the CDR3. CDR1 and CDR2 (germline): SGHKS, YYEKEE (reference sequence). CDR3 protein: CASSLPPGGNTIYF. CDR3 sequence (DNA): TGTGCCAGCAGCTTGCCGCCAGGGGGAAACACCATATATTTT.